These 21 T cell receptor beta chains were sequenced from one sample in a study of blood T cell repertoires in COVID-19. Generated by immunoSEQ multiplex PCR, the TCRdb table keeps only in-frame clones and is missing some. Found here are approximately 170,000 clones, 80% to 90% of them singletons; the top ten hold 2% to 2.5%. The sequencing sample was made of peripheral blood. The receptors were sampled from an elderly woman with acute or convalescent COVID-19.

This chain connects TRBV6-1 to TRBJ2-7; tentatively, D is TRBD2 (7 bases). The CDR3 totals 15 residues. Trimming pared 8 bases from V and 0 bases from J, leaving 17 bases between. Germline V gene data show CDR1 as MNHNS and CDR2 as SASEGT. CDR3 protein: CASAMGGGHSYEQYF. In DNA form, the CDR3 reads TGTGCCAGCGCAATGGGAGGGGGACACTCCTACGAGCAGTACTTC.

The table lists this clone with a count of one. This chain joins TRBV5-1 and TRBJ2-3, with 8 nucleotides matching TRBD2. CDR1 and CDR2 from the germline V gene are SGHRS and YFSETQ. This CDR3 has 16 residues. The trim removed 4 bases at V and 5 bases at J, leaving 12 bases unmatched. The DNA of the CDR3 is TGCGCCAGCAGCCCCGGGGTTACGGGGGGGAAAGATACGCAGTATTTT. It codes for CASSPGVTGGKDTQYF.

The V call is TRBV5-1, the J call TRBJ2-1, with TRBD1 identical over 7 bases. The CDR3 sequence is 15 residues long. V lost 4 bases, J lost 6 bases, and 10 bases stayed unmatched. Germline CDR1 is SGHRS and CDR2 is YFSETQ. CDR3: CASSHRGTGANEQFF. The CDR3 DNA sequence: TGCGCCAGCAGCCATCGGGGAACAGGGGCCAATGAGCAGTTCTTC.

V and J are TRBV19 and TRBJ2-5, with TRBD2 identical over 14 bases. The V and J ends lost 6 bases and 1 base, in that order; junction bases with no gene match: 13. CDR1 and CDR2 (germline): LNHDA, SQIVND (reference sequence). This CDR3 contains 19 residues. CDR3 nucleotide sequence: TGTGCCAGTAGCCTTTTGGGGACTAGCGGGGGCCGACGCCAAGAGACCCAGTACTTC. This translates into CASSLLGTSGGRRQETQYF.

This clone was seen only a few times. This rearrangement joins TRBV6-6 to TRBJ1-1; 7 positions match TRBD1. CDR1 and CDR2 (germline): MNHNY, SVGAGI (reference sequence). J gave up 4 bases and V 5 bases, and 16 bases lay outside the gene matches. The CDR3 is made up of 17 amino acids. CDR3 nucleotides: TGTGCCAGCAGTCCACCATTACAGGGTACAGGGGCCACTGAAGCTTTCTTT. This sequence encodes CASSPPLQGTGATEAFF.

The genes are TRBV3-1 (or the pseudogene TRBV3-2) and TRBJ1-3; unclear D gene. CDR1 is LGHDT, CDR2 YNNKEL, per germline (reference sequence). The CDR3 runs to 18 residues. The ends were cut back, 0 bases at V and 2 bases at J, with 17 bases in the middle. The CDR3 is CASSQDLGRLSAGNTIYF. Here the CDR3 DNA reads TGTGCCAGCAGCCAAGATCTCGGCAGGCTCTCGGCTGGAAACACCATATATTTT.

This sequence joins TRBV7-8 and TRBJ2-3; D may be TRBD1 (6 bases). The CDR3 loop spans 14 amino acids. The germline CDR1 and CDR2 sequences are SGHVS and FQNEAQ. Deletions cut 1 base from V and 4 bases from J, with 9 bases between. The CDR3 is CASSLGGGADTQYF. CDR3 DNA sequence: TGTGCCAGCAGCTTAGGAGGGGGAGCAGATACGCAGTATTTT.

V usage is TRBV7-2 and J usage is TRBJ2-5; tentative D call: TRBD2 (5 bases). Trimming cost V 5 bases and J 5 bases, with 15 bases left between them. Germline CDR1 SGHTA, CDR2 FQGNSA. The CDR3 is made up of 14 amino acids. CDR3 sequence (DNA): TGTGCCAGCAGCCCCGCCCGGACTGTCGAGACCCAGTACTTC. It is translated as CASSPARTVETQYF.

This clone appeared once. The CDR3 DNA follows: TGTGCCAGCAGCCCGGACAGGGGGATCACAGATACGCAGTATTTT. Its protein product is CASSPDRGITDTQYF. The chain is built from TRBV2 and TRBJ2-3; TRBD1 matches at 10 bases. This CDR3 spans 15 amino acids. The V gene end was trimmed by 6 bases and the J gene end by 2 bases; junction bases not matched to a gene: 5. The germline gives CDR1 SNHLY, CDR2 FYNNEI.

The rearrangement uses TRBV6-5 and TRBJ2-1; D possibly corresponds to TRBD2 (6 bases). Between the trimmed V and J ends, which lost 6 bases and 6 bases, there was a span of 15 bases. The CDR3 has 14 residues. Per germline, CDR1 MNHEY and CDR2 SVGAGI. The CDR3 coding sequence is TGTGCCAGCAGAACTGAACCGGGACTCAATGAGCAGTTCTTC. This sequence encodes CASRTEPGLNEQFF.

The V and J genes are TRBV2 and TRBJ1-1, with 8 bases fitting TRBD1. Germline trimming cut 5 bases from V and 1 base from J; bases unmatched to any gene: 6. Per the germline V gene, CDR1 is SNHLY and CDR2 is FYNNEI. CDR3 size: 15 residues. The CDR3 coding sequence is TGTGCCAGCAGTTTCCCGGGACAGGCGAACACTGAAGCTTTCTTT. Amino acid sequence: CASSFPGQANTEAFF.

This clone was picked up a small number of times. The chain joins TRBV28 to TRBJ2-3; 8 nucleotides agree with TRBD1. The germline CDR1 and CDR2 sequences are MDHEN and SYDVKM. CDR3 length: 15 residues. J lost 2 bases, V lost 3 bases, and 4 bases had no gene match. This chain's CDR3 is CASSFTGGHTDTQYF. The CDR3 DNA reads TGTGCCAGCAGTTTTACAGGGGGACACACAGATACGCAGTATTTT.

This clone occurred a few times. The chain carries TRBV7-9 and TRBJ2-3; 8 bases are shared with TRBD1. This CDR3 comprises 15 residues. Unmatched junction bases numbered 10, after V lost 5 bases and J lost 6 bases. Germline V CDR1 and CDR2: SEHNR, FQNEAQ (reference sequence). The CDR3 is CASSEIQGEKDTQYF. The DNA for the CDR3 is TGTGCCAGCAGCGAGATACAGGGGGAAAAGGATACGCAGTATTTT. The whole variable domain, remainder taken from reference TRBV7-9 and TRBJ2-3, is DTGVSQNPRHKITKRGQNVTFRCDPISEHNRLYWYRQTLGQGPEFLTYFQNEAQLEKSRLLSDRFSAERPKGSFSTLEIQRTEQGDSAMYLCASSEIQGEKDTQYFGPGTRLTVL.

This rearrangement joins TRBV3-1 (or the pseudogene TRBV3-2) to TRBJ1-1; D is perhaps TRBD1 (6 bases). V lost 3 bases and J lost 1, with 9 bases in between. This CDR3 has 14 amino acids. Germline-derived CDR1 and CDR2 are LGHDT and YNNKEL (reference sequence). Here the CDR3 reads CASSHGGANTEAFF. For the CDR3, the DNA is TGTGCCAGCAGCCACGGGGGGGCGAACACTGAAGCTTTCTTT.

This chain connects TRBV5-1 to TRBJ2-3; possibly TRBD2 for D (5 bases). V lost 5 bases and J lost 1, with 14 bases in between. The CDR3 is 15 residues long. Per germline, CDR1 SGHRS and CDR2 YFSETQ. The CDR3 nucleotides are TGCGCCAGCAGTGACGACTTTAGCGGCACAGATACGCAGTATTTT. Translating it yields CASSDDFSGTDTQYF.

This chain connects TRBV7-2 to TRBJ2-1; 9 bases fit TRBD2. Germline-derived CDR1 and CDR2 are SGHTA and FQGNSA. V dropped 1 base and J dropped 11; count of bases not matched to a gene: 6. The CDR3 totals 14 residues. DNA of the CDR3: TGTGCCAGCAGCTTAGGGGGTAGCGGGAGTAAGCAGTTCTTC. As protein: CASSLGGSGSKQFF.

The chain joins TRBV5-4 to TRBJ2-2; no firm D call. This CDR3 has 14 residues. V lost 4 bases to trimming and J lost 1 base, with 8 bases between them. Germline values: CDR1 SGHNT, CDR2 YYREEE (reference sequence). Written as DNA, the CDR3 is TGTGCCAGCAGCGCTTACAAGAACACCGGGGAGCTGTTTTTT. As protein: CASSAYKNTGELFF.

The chain employs TRBV24-1 and TRBJ1-5; TRBD1 aligns across 7 bases. The V and J ends lost 4 bases and 5 bases, in that order; junction bases with no gene match: 4. The germline gives CDR1 KGHDR, CDR2 SFDVKD. The CDR3 is 14 residues long. The chain's CDR3 is CATSDLGGHQPQHF. CDR3 DNA sequence: TGTGCCACCAGTGACCTAGGGGGCCATCAGCCCCAGCATTTT.

J is TRBJ2-2 and V is TRBV3-1 (or the pseudogene TRBV3-2); D not certain. V lost 2 bases and J 6 bases, leaving 4 bases between the germline ends. CDR1 is LGHDT and CDR2 is YNNKEL in the germline V gene (reference sequence). There are 12 residues in the CDR3. The CDR3 here is CASSQYPGELFF. The CDR3 nucleotides are TGTGCCAGCAGCCAATATCCCGGGGAGCTGTTTTTT.

The chain is built from TRBV5-1 and TRBJ1-4; tentatively, D is TRBD1 (5 bases). V lost 2 bases and J lost 3, with 8 bases in between. Germline V CDR1 and CDR2: SGHRS, YFSETQ. The CDR3 consists of 14 residues. This CDR3 is CASSFQGSNEKLFF. The CDR3 DNA follows: TGCGCCAGCAGCTTTCAGGGTTCTAATGAAAAACTGTTTTTT.

Worth noting for this clone: Within the sample, other DNA sequences also encode this same CDR3. The chain recombines TRBV5-1 with TRBJ2-3, with TRBD2 matching 7 bases. The ends lost 7 bases at V and 1 base at J; junction bases unmatched: 3. Germline-derived CDR1 and CDR2 are SGHRS and YFSETQ. The CDR3 is made up of 13 amino acids. CDR3 region: CASLAGGTDTQYF. Here the CDR3 DNA reads TGCGCCAGCCTGGCGGGGGGCACAGATACGCAGTATTTT.